One T cell receptor (beta chain) is described in this entry. What it binds is unknown. These data are taken from a study of shared clonotypes between healthy human individuals. Study-wide findings and caveats: Several donors showed sharing of about 5.5% of naive CD4 clonotypes. Large sequencing depth failed to make sorted-subset sequencing complete, rarefaction showed.

The assay used deep level. TCRdb's table, derived via immunoSEQ multiplex PCR, lists solely in-frame clones and lacks some. In the table there are around 560,000 clones, approximately 95% of which are singletons. Only CD45RO-negative cells positively selected for CCR7 counted as naive CD8 cells, so terminally differentiated effector memory CD45RA+ cells were excluded. The healthy adult donors were HIV-negative and reported no recent acute infections or vaccinations. Trimming took 5 bases from V and 2 from J, leaving 18 bases between them. Germline values: CDR1 SEHNR, CDR2 FQNEAQ (reference sequence). The CDR3 spans 16 residues.

The receptor's source is a woman in her thirties in good health. The specimen sequenced was naive CD8+ T cells sorted from blood. The V and J genes are TRBV7-9 and TRBJ1-1, with D perhaps matching TRBD1 (5 bases). The DNA for the CDR3 is TGTGCCAGCAGCCCGGGGACCTTCTCCCTAAACACTGAAGCTTTCTTT. This translates into CASSPGTFSLNTEAFF.